The sequence of this T cell receptor beta chain was determined in a study of shared clonotypes between healthy human individuals. Profiling relied on immunoSEQ multiplex PCR, and the TCRdb table lists in-frame clones only, not all of them. The sample records approximately 470,000 clones, over 70% being singletons. CDR3 size: 16 residues. V was clipped by 5 bases and J by 5 bases, with 22 bases between them. The germline CDR1 and CDR2 sequences are SGHAT and FQNNGV. All the donors were Caucasian adults who lived in Nashville, Tennessee. The source is a woman in her 40s in good health. Some clones in this sample may be carry-over from other donors' samples. V and J are TRBV11-2 and TRBJ2-7, with D tentatively TRBD1 (6 bases). The sequenced sample consisted of PBMCs. CDR3: CASSGWPTGMLDEQYF. In nucleotides, the CDR3 is TGTGCCAGCAGCGGCTGGCCAACAGGGATGCTCGACGAGCAGTACTTC.